This is a list of T cell receptor beta chains from one sample in a study of response to subunit inactivated influenza vaccine. A single record per CDR3 protein comes from TCRdb applying MiXCR to the RT-PCR reads. The table shows 800,000 to 1,000,000 distinct CDR3 sequences, with around 20% occurring only once. The input for sequencing was PBMCs from blood, taken 5 to 6 days after vaccination. Receptors were obtained from a man in his fifties who received an inactivated influenza vaccine. CDR3s include the opening cysteine and the closing phenylalanine or tryptophan. A D gene is named only where the DNA matches it firmly. Clone size is stated in some rows and not others, as once, few, many or a class when expanded.

CDR3 protein,CDR3 DNA,clone size,D gene,V gene,J gene
CASSRAPGGLFTQYF,TGTGCCAGCAGCCGGGCCCCAGGGGGGTTATTTACCCAGTACTTC,-,-,TRBV7-2,TRBJ2-5
CAAGGTDTQYF,TGTGCCGCCGGGGGCACAGATACGCAGTATTTT,-,-,TRBV3-1,TRBJ2-3
CSVGQQLGNEQFF,TGCAGCGTTGGGCAGCAACTAGGCAATGAGCAGTTCTTC,-,-,TRBV29-1,TRBJ2-1
CSVDRGYTGELFF,TGCAGCGTCGACAGGGGATACACCGGGGAGCTGTTTTTT,many,TRBD1,TRBV29-1,TRBJ2-2
CASSSVGRVGDTQYF,TGTGCCAGCAGTTCCGTCGGACGGGTGGGAGATACGCAGTATTTT,-,-,TRBV28,TRBJ2-3
CASSFDRGRVYGYTF,TGTGCCAGCAGCTTCGACAGGGGGCGCGTCTATGGCTACACCTTC,few,TRBD1,TRBV7-9,TRBJ1-2
CSASPSTHQETQYF,TGCAGTGCTAGTCCTAGTACCCACCAAGAGACCCAGTACTTC,-,-,TRBV20-1,TRBJ2-5
CASRTGRYEQYF,TGTGCCAGCAGGACAGGGAGGTACGAGCAGTACTTC,many,-,TRBV6-5,TRBJ2-7
CASSAIRVRHEQFF,TGTGCCAGCAGTGCCATCAGGGTCAGGCATGAGCAGTTCTTC,-,-,TRBV27,TRBJ2-1
CASSRSVRGTQYF,TGTGCCAGCAGCCGATCAGTCCGGGGTACGCAGTATTTT,-,-,TRBV3-1,TRBJ2-3
CATSRLAGGLETQYF,TGTGCCACCAGCAGACTAGCGGGGGGGCTGGAGACCCAGTACTTC,-,TRBD2,TRBV15,TRBJ2-5
CASSPDSGGSYNEQFF,TGCGCCAGCAGCCCCGATAGCGGGGGCTCCTACAATGAGCAGTTCTTC,-,TRBD2,TRBV5-1,TRBJ2-1
CSVEVGRWNEQYF,TGCAGCGTTGAGGTTGGCCGGTGGAACGAGCAGTACTTC,-,-,TRBV29-1,TRBJ2-7
CASSSGTGVRKLFF,TGTGCCAGCAGTTCCGGGACGGGGGTGAGGAAACTGTTTTTT,few,-,TRBV12-3/TRBV12-4,TRBJ1-4
CASRQGGGEQYF,TGTGCCAGCAGGCAAGGGGGTGGCGAGCAGTACTTC,few,-,TRBV12-3/TRBV12-4,TRBJ2-7
CASSLASTGGDGYTF,TGTGCCAGCAGCTTAGCGAGTACAGGGGGTGATGGCTACACCTTC,few,TRBD1,TRBV7-8,TRBJ1-2